This entry concerns a single TCR beta chain. The CDR3 totals 13 residues. V shed 4 bases and J 6 bases; nucleotides not matched to a gene: 4. Germline V lookup: CDR1 MNHEY, CDR2 SMNVEV (reference sequence). The sort gate was single viable CD3+CD4+CD8-CD45RO+ cells for memory CD4+ T cells. The source of the sample is a study of memory CD4+ T cells and cytomegalovirus serostatus. Clones were read by immunoSEQ multiplex PCR, and TCRdb kept only the in-frame ones, dropping some. Of about 75,000 clones listed, 75% to 85% are singletons. The sequence came from an adult in good health and CMV-seropositive. The chain links TRBV27 to TRBJ1-1, with TRBD1 matching 8 bases. The sample comprised memory CD4+ T cells from blood. CDR3 in DNA: TGTGCCAGCAGTTCGGACAGGGACGCTGAAGCTTTCTTT. Protein product: CASSSDRDAEAFF.